The sequence of this T cell receptor (beta chain) was determined in a study of blood T cell repertoires in COVID-19. V was pared by 10 bases and J by 4 bases, with 17 bases between. This CDR3 region has 14 residues. Germline V gene sequence: CDR1 MNHEY, CDR2 SVGAGI. The data were produced by immunoSEQ multiplex PCR, yet TCRdb's version contains in-frame clones alone and is incomplete. The sample holds 350,000 to 400,000 clones, roughly 91% seen once. The origin of this receptor is a woman in her 30s who had recovered from COVID-19. This sequence joins TRBV6-5 and TRBJ2-1, with a tentative D call TRBD2 (5 bases). The sample was PBMCs or T cells enriched from blood (not recorded which). The CDR3 nucleotides are TGTGCCACCCGTTATGGAGCGGTGTACAATGAGCAGTTCTTC. Translating gives CATRYGAVYNEQFF.